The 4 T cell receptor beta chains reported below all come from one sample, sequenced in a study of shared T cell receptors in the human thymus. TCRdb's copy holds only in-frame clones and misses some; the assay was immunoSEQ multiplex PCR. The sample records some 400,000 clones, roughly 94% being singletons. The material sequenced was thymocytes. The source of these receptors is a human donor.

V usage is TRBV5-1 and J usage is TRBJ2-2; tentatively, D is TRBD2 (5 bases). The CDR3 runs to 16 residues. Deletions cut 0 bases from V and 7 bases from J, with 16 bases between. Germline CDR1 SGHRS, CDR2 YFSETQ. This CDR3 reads CASSLGEMRPSGELFF. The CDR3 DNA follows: TGCGCCAGCAGCTTGGGGGAGATGAGGCCTAGCGGGGAGCTGTTTTTT. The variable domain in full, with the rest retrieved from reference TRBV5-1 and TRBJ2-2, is KAGVTQTPRYLIKTRGQQVTLSCSPISGHRSVSWYQQTPGQGLQFLFEYFSETQRNKGNFPGRFSGRQFSNSRSEMNVSTLELGDSALYLCASSLGEMRPSGELFFGEGSRLTVL.

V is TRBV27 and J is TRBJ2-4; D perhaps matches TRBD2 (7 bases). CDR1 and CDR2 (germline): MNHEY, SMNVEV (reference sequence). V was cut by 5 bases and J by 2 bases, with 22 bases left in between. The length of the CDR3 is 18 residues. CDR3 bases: TGTGCCAGCAGTCTAACAGGGCGGGGGAATAAAACCAAAAACATTCAGTACTTC. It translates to CASSLTGRGNKTKNIQYF.

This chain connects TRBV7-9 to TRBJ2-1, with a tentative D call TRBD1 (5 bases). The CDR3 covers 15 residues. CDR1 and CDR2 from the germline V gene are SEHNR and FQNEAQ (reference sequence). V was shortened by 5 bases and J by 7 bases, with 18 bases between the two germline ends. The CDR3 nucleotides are TGTGCCAGCAGCGCCCAGGGCAGAGTAGGGAATGAGCAGTTCTTC. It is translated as CASSAQGRVGNEQFF.

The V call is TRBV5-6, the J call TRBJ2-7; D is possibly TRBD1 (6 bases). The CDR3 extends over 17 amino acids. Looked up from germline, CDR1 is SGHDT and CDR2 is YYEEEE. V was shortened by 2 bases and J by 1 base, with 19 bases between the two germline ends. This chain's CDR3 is CASSLWVGTRPSYEQYF. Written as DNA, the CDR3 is TGTGCCAGCAGCTTATGGGTAGGGACACGCCCATCCTACGAGCAGTACTTC.